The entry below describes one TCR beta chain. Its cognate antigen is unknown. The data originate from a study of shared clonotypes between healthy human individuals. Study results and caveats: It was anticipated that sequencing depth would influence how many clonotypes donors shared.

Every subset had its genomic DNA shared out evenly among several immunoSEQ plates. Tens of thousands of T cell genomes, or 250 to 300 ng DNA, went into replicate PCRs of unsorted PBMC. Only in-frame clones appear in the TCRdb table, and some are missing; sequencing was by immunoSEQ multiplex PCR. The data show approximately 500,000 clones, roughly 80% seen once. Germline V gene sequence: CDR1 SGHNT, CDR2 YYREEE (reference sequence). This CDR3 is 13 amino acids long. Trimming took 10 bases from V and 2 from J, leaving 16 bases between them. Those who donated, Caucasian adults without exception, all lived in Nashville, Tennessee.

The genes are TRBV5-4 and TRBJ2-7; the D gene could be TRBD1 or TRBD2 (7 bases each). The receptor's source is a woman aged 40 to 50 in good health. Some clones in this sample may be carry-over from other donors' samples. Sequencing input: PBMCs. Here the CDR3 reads CAAGDSRTYEQYF. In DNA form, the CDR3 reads TGTGCCGCGGGGGACAGTCGTACCTACGAGCAGTACTTC.